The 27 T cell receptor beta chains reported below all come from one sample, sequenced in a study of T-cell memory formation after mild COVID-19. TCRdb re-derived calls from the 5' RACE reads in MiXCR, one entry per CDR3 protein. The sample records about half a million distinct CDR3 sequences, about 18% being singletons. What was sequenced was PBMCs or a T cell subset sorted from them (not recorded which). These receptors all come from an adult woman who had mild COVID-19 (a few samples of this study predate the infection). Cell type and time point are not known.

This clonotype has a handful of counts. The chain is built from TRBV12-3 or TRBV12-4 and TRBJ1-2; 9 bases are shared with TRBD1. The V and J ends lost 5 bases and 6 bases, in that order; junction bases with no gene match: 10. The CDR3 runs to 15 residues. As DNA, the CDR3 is TGTGCCAGCAGTCCTACAGGGGGCACCCCAGATGGCTACACCTTC. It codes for CASSPTGGTPDGYTF.

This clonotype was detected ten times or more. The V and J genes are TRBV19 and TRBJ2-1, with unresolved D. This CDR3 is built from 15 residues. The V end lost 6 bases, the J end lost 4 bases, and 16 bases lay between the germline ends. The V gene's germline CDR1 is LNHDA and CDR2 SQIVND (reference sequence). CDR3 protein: CASSTRLVFYNEQFF. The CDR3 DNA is TGTGCCAGTAGCACACGTCTCGTATTTTACAATGAGCAGTTCTTC.

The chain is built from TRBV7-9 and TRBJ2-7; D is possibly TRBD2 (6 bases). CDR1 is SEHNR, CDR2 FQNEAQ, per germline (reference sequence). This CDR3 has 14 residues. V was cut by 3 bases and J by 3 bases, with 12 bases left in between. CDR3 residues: CASSLSAGIYEQYF. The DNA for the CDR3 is TGTGCCAGCAGCTTGAGCGCGGGAATCTACGAGCAGTACTTC. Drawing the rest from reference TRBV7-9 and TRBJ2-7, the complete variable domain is DTGVSQNPRHKITKRGQNVTFRCDPISEHNRLYWYRQTLGQGPEFLTYFQNEAQLEKSRLLSDRFSAERPKGSFSTLEIQRTEQGDSAMYLCASSLSAGIYEQYFGPGTRLTVT.

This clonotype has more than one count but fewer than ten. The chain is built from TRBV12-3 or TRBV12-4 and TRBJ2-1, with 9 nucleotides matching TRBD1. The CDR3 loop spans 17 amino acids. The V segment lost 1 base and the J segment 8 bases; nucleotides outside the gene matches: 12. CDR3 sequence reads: CASSLGAPGQGGYEQFF. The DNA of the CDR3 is TGTGCCAGCAGTTTAGGGGCCCCGGGACAGGGTGGTTATGAGCAGTTCTTC.

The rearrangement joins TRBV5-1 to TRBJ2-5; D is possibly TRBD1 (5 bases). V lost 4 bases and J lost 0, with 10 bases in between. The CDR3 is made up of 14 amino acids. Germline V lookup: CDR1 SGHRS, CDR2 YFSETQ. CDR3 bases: TGCGCCAGCAGCGCGACAGATTACCAAGAGACCCAGTACTTC. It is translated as CASSATDYQETQYF. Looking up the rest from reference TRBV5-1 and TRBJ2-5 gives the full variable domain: KAGVTQTPRYLIKTRGQQVTLSCSPISGHRSVSWYQQTPGQGLQFLFEYFSETQRNKGNFPGRFSGRQFSNSRSEMNVSTLELGDSALYLCASSATDYQETQYFGPGTRLLVL.

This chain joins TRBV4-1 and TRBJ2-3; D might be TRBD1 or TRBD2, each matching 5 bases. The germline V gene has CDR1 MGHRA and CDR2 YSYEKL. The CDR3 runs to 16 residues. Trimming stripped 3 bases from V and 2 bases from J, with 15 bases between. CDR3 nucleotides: TGCGCCAGCAGCCACCCTATGGGGGTCAACACAGATACGCAGTATTTT. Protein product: CASSHPMGVNTDTQYF.

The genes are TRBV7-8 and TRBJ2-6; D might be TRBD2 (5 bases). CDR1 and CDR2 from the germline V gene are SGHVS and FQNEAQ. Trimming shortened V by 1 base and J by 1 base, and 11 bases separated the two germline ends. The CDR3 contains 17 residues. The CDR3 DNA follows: TGTGCCAGCAGCTTAGTTTCAAGGGAGTCTGGGGCCAACGTCCTGACTTTC. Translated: CASSLVSRESGANVLTF.

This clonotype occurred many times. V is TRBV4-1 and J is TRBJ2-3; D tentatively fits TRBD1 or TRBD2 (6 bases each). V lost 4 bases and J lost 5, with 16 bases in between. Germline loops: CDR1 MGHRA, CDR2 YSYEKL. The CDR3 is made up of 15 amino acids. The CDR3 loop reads CASSLGGHVGDTQYF. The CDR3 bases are TGCGCCAGCAGCCTTGGGGGGCATGTAGGAGATACGCAGTATTTT.

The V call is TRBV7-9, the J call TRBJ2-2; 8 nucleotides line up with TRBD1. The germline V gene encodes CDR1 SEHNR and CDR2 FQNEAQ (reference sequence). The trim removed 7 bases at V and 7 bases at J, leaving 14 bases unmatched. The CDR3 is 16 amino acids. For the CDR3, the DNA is TGTGCCAGCATTCCCCGAGACAGGGGTCGGAGCGGGGAGCTGTTTTTT. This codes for CASIPRDRGRSGELFF.

The CDR3 region is CASSSGTSSWNEQFF. The CDR3 nucleotides read TGTGCCAGCAGCTCAGGGACTAGCTCGTGGAATGAGCAGTTCTTC. The chain carries TRBV7-3 and TRBJ2-1; the match to TRBD2 covers 9 bases. The CDR3 covers 15 residues. CDR1 is SGHTA and CDR2 is FQGTGA in the germline V gene. Trimming at V came to 4 bases and at J to 7 bases, leaving 8 bases not matched to a gene. The variable domain in full, completed from reference TRBV7-3 and TRBJ2-1, reads GAGVSQTPSNKVTEKGKYVELRCDPISGHTALYWYRQSLGQGPEFLIYFQGTGAADDSGLPNDRFFAVRPEGSVSTLKIQRTERGDSAVYLCASSSGTSSWNEQFFGPGTRLTVL.

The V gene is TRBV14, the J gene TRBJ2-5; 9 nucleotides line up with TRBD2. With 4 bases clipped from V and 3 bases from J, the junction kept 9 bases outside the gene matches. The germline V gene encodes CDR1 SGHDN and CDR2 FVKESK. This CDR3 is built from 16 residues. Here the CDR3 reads CASSPGLASFKETQYF. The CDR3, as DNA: TGTGCCAGCAGCCCGGGACTAGCTTCCTTCAAAGAGACCCAGTACTTC.

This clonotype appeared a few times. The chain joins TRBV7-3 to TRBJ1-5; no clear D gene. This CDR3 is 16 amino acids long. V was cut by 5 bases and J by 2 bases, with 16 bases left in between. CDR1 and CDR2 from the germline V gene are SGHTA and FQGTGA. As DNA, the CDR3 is TGTGCCAGCAGCCTGGACGGGAGTAGAGGCAATCAGCCCCAGCATTTT. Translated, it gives CASSLDGSRGNQPQHF.

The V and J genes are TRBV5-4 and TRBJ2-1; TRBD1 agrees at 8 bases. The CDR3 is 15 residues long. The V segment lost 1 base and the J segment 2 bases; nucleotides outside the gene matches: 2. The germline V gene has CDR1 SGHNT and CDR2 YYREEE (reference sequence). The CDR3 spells CASSLWTGPYNEQFF. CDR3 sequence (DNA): TGTGCCAGCAGCTTGTGGACAGGGCCCTACAATGAGCAGTTCTTC.

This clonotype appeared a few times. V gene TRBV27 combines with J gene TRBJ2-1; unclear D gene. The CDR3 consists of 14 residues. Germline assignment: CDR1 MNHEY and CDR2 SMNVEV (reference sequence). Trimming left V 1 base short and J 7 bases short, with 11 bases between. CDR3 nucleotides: TGTGCCAGCAGTTTATACCGGCAGTCAAATGAGCAGTTCTTC. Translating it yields CASSLYRQSNEQFF.

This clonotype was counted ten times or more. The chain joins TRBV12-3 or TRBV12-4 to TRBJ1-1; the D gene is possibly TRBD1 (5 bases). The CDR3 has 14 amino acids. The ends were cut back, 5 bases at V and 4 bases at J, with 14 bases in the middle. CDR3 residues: CASSPGSDVTEAFF. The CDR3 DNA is TGTGCCAGCAGTCCAGGGTCCGACGTCACTGAAGCTTTCTTT.

The CDR3 reads CATSREEGLAGGPHNEQFF. CDR3 nucleotides: TGTGCCACCAGCAGAGAAGAGGGACTAGCGGGGGGGCCCCACAATGAGCAGTTCTTC. The rearrangement links TRBV15 to TRBJ2-1; 16 bases are shared with TRBD2. With V trimmed by 0 bases and J by 5 bases, 7 bases remained unmatched. The CDR3 is made up of 19 amino acids. Germline V gene data show CDR1 as LNHNV and CDR2 as YYDKDF (reference sequence).

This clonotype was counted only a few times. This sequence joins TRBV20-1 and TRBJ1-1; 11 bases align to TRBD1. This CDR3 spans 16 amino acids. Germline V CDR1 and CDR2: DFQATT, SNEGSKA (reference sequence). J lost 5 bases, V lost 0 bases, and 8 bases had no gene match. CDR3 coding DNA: TGCAGTGCTAGAGATCTACGGACAGGGGGCTTTACTGAAGCTTTCTTT. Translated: CSARDLRTGGFTEAFF.

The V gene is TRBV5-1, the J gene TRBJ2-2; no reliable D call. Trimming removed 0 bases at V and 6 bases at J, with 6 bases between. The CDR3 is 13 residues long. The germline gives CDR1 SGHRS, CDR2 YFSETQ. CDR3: CASSLELAGELFF. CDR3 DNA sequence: TGCGCCAGCAGCTTGGAGCTAGCCGGGGAGCTGTTTTTT.

The CDR3 DNA reads as TGTGCCAGCAGTCCTACCCGTCGGGGTTTGATTCTCCGGACAGACGGTCAGCCCCAGCATTTT. Translated: CASSPTRRGLILRTDGQPQHF. The chain employs TRBV27 and TRBJ1-5, with D perhaps matching TRBD1 (6 bases). This CDR3 has 21 residues. V shed 5 bases and J shed 6 bases, with 35 bases lying between them. Germline CDR1 and CDR2: MNHEY and SMNVEV (reference sequence).

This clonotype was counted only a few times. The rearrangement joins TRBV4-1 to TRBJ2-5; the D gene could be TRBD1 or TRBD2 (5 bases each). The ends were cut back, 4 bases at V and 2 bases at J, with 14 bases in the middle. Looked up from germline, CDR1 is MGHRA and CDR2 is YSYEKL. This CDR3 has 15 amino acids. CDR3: CASSLEGTEQETQYF. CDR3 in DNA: TGCGCCAGCAGCCTCGAAGGGACGGAACAAGAGACCCAGTACTTC.

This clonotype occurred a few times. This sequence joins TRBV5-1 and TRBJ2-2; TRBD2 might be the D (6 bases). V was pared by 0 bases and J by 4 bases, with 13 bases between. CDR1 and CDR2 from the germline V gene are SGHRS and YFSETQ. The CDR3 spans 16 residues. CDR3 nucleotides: TGCGCCAGCAGCTTGGTGGCGGGGTCTGGCACCGGGGAGCTGTTTTTT. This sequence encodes CASSLVAGSGTGELFF.

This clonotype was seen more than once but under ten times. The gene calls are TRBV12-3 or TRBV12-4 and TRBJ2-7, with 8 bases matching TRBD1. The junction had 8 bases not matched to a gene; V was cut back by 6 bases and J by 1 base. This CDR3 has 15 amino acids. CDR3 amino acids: CASRSRQGISYEQYF. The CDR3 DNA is TGTGCCAGCAGATCTCGACAGGGGATTTCCTACGAGCAGTACTTC.

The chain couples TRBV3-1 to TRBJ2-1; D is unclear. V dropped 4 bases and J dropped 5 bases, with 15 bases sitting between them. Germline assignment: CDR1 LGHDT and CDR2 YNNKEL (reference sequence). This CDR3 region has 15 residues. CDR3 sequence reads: CASSRLSETDNEQFF. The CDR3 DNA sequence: TGTGCCAGCAGCCGCCTTTCTGAGACGGACAATGAGCAGTTCTTC.

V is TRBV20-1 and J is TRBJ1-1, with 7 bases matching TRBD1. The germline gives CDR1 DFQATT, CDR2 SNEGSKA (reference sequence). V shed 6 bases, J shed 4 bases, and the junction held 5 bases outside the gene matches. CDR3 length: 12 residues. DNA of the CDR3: TGCAGTGCCCAACAGGGGATCACTGAAGCTTTCTTT. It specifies CSAQQGITEAFF.

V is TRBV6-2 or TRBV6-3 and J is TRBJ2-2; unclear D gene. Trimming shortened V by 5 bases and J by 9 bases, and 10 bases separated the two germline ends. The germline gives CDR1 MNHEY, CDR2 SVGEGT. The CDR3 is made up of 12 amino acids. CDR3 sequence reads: CASSQTLRELFF. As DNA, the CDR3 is TGTGCCAGCAGTCAAACTCTCAGGGAGCTGTTTTTT.

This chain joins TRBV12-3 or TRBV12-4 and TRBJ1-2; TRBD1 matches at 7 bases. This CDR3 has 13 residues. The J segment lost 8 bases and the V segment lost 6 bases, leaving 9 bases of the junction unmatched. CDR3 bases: TGTGCCAGCAGCCCGGACAGGCTTGGGGGCTACACCTTC. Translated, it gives CASSPDRLGGYTF.

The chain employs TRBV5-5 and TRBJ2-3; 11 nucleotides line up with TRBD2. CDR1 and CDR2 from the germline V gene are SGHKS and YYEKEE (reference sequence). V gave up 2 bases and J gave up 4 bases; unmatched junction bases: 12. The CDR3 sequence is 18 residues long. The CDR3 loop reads CASSFIAGGVGLADTQYF. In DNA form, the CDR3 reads TGTGCCAGCAGCTTCATAGCGGGAGGGGTCGGTTTGGCAGATACGCAGTATTTT. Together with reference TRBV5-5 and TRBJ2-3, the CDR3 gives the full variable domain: DAGVTQSPTHLIKTRGQQVTLRCSPISGHKSVSWYQQVLGQGPQFIFQYYEKEERGRGNFPDRFSARQFPNYSSELNVNALLLGDSALYLCASSFIAGGVGLADTQYFGPGTRLTVL.